The 32 T cell receptor beta chains below come from one sample, sequenced in a study of cytomegalovirus exposure and HLA in healthy donors. PCR was performed using 60 Vbeta and 13 Jbeta primers. Some clones are missing from TCRdb's copy, which holds only in-frame ones; the method was immunoSEQ multiplex PCR. Its table lists about 150,000 clones. Input material: PBMCs. These receptors originate from a woman between 50 and 59 years old in good health and CMV-seronegative.

The chain combines TRBV5-4 with TRBJ2-7; no definite D call. CDR1 is SGHNT, CDR2 YYREEE, per germline (reference sequence). The CDR3 contains 12 residues. V lost 3 bases and J 5 bases, leaving 9 bases between the germline ends. CDR3 DNA sequence: TGTGCCAGCAGCTCCCTCCGGGACGAGCAGTACTTC. As protein: CASSSLRDEQYF.

The chain carries TRBV7-9 and TRBJ2-2, with 9 bases identical to TRBD2. The CDR3 is made up of 15 amino acids. Unmatched junction bases numbered 3, after V lost 3 bases and J lost 4 bases. Germline-derived CDR1 and CDR2 are SEHNR and FQNEAQ (reference sequence). The CDR3 DNA sequence: TGTGCCAGCAGCTTCGGCGGGAGGGTCACCGGGGAGCTGTTTTTT. Translation: CASSFGGRVTGELFF.

The chain employs TRBV19 and TRBJ1-6; a weak D match, TRBD1 (5 bases). The length of the CDR3 is 12 residues. Germline V gene lookup returns CDR1 LNHDA and CDR2 SQIVND (reference sequence). The V gene lost 3 bases and the J gene lost 12 bases, with 9 bases spanning the gap. The chain's CDR3 is CASSIQGGPLHF. DNA of the CDR3: TGTGCCAGTAGTATCCAGGGAGGACCCCTCCACTTT.

This sequence joins TRBV5-1 and TRBJ1-4, with D possibly being TRBD1 (5 bases). The germline V and J ends were trimmed by 3 bases and 8 bases, with 14 bases remaining between them. The germline V gene encodes CDR1 SGHRS and CDR2 YFSETQ. The CDR3 sequence is 14 residues long. The CDR3 nucleotides read TGCGCCAGCAGCTCAAGGGGCGCTGAAGAAAAACTGTTTTTT. It yields the protein CASSSRGAEEKLFF.

This sequence joins TRBV9 and TRBJ2-7, with 8 bases that match TRBD1. V shed 0 bases, J shed 4 bases, and the junction held 6 bases outside the gene matches. Germline loops: CDR1 SGDLS, CDR2 YYNGEE. The CDR3 consists of 15 residues. CDR3 coding DNA: TGTGCCAGCAGCGTAGACCTCCAGGGGGCGTACGAGCAGTACTTC. Protein: CASSVDLQGAYEQYF.

V and J are TRBV5-1 and TRBJ2-4; TRBD2 might be the D (6 bases). Germline CDR1 is SGHRS and CDR2 is YFSETQ. Trimming removed 0 bases at V and 3 bases at J, with 10 bases between. The CDR3 loop spans 15 amino acids. The CDR3 sequence is CASSLGVGGKNIQYF. In DNA form, the CDR3 reads TGCGCCAGCAGCTTGGGGGTGGGAGGCAAAAACATTCAGTACTTC. Combining the CDR3 with reference TRBV5-1 and TRBJ2-4 gives the whole variable domain KAGVTQTPRYLIKTRGQQVTLSCSPISGHRSVSWYQQTPGQGLQFLFEYFSETQRNKGNFPGRFSGRQFSNSRSEMNVSTLELGDSALYLCASSLGVGGKNIQYFGAGTRLSVL.

The V gene is TRBV30, the J gene TRBJ2-1, with D tentatively TRBD2 (5 bases). V gave up 0 bases and J gave up 3 bases, with 9 bases separating them. From germline, CDR1 is GTSNPN and CDR2 SVGIG (reference sequence). This CDR3 has 14 residues. As DNA, the CDR3 is TGTGCCTGGAGTGTACGCGGGCACTACAATGAGCAGTTCTTC. Translated: CAWSVRGHYNEQFF. Drawing the rest from reference TRBV30 and TRBJ2-1, the complete variable domain is SQTIHQWPATLVQPVGSPLSLECTVEGTSNPNLYWYRQAAGRGLQLLFYSVGIGQISSEVPQNLSASRPQDRQFILSSKKLLLSDSGFYLCAWSVRGHYNEQFFGPGTRLTVL.

CDR3 nucleotide sequence: TGCGCCAGCAGCCAAGTCCTGATCACAGCGGGGTTAACAGGCGATACGCAGTATTTT. Translated: CASSQVLITAGLTGDTQYF. The chain is built from TRBV4-3 and TRBJ2-3, with 7 bases identical to TRBD2. The CDR3 covers 19 residues. V gave up 1 base and J gave up 6 bases; unmatched junction bases: 19. Germline CDR1 is LGHNA and CDR2 is YSLEER.

Notes on this clone: The identical CDR3 is also encoded by other nucleotide sequences in the sample. V is TRBV7-3 and J is TRBJ1-1; D is undetermined. This CDR3 comprises 14 residues. Germline CDR1 and CDR2: SGHTA and FQGTGA. The V and J ends lost 0 bases and 1 base respectively, with 6 bases between them. CDR3 in amino acids: CASSLTGGNTEAFF. The CDR3 DNA reads as TGTGCCAGCAGCTTAACCGGAGGGAACACTGAAGCTTTCTTT.

This rearrangement joins TRBV4-1 to TRBJ1-1, with D unresolved. CDR1 is MGHRA, CDR2 YSYEKL, per germline. The V end was cut by 6 bases, the J end by 0 bases, with 20 bases between. The CDR3 length is 17 residues. In DNA form, the CDR3 reads TGCGCCAGCAGTCAATACTCACGTTCGTCCTTGAACACTGAAGCTTTCTTT. The encoded protein is CASSQYSRSSLNTEAFF.

V gene TRBV18 combines with J gene TRBJ1-1; 9 nucleotides align to TRBD1. The germline V gene has CDR1 KGHSH and CDR2 LQKENI. The junction had 11 bases not matched to a gene; V was cut back by 3 bases and J by 6 bases. This CDR3 comprises 16 residues. This chain's CDR3 is CASSPRQGVGRAEAFF. The CDR3 bases are TGTGCCAGCTCACCTCGACAGGGGGTAGGTCGAGCTGAAGCTTTCTTT.

The V gene is TRBV4-1, the J gene TRBJ2-5, with 11 bases identical to TRBD2. Trimming at V came to 3 bases and at J to 5 bases, leaving 5 bases not matched to a gene. Looked up from germline, CDR1 is MGHRA and CDR2 is YSYEKL. The CDR3 totals 15 residues. CDR3 in amino acids: CASSQTPSGRETQYF. The CDR3 region has the DNA TGCGCCAGCAGCCAGACCCCTAGCGGGAGGGAGACCCAGTACTTC.

The chain is built from TRBV4-1 and TRBJ1-2; a weak D match, TRBD1 (6 bases). The germline V and J ends were trimmed by 3 bases and 6 bases, with 11 bases remaining between them. CDR1 MGHRA and CDR2 YSYEKL come from the germline V gene. The CDR3 length is 13 residues. This chain's CDR3 is CASSQRQADGYTF. CDR3 in DNA: TGCGCCAGCAGCCAGAGACAGGCGGATGGCTACACCTTC.

The rearrangement joins TRBV9 to TRBJ2-3; tentatively, D is TRBD2 (6 bases). The length of the CDR3 is 14 residues. CDR1 is SGDLS, CDR2 YYNGEE, per germline. The V gene lost 1 base and the J gene lost 4 bases, with 10 bases spanning the gap. CDR3 residues: CASSVSREPDTQYF. CDR3 sequence (DNA): TGTGCCAGCAGCGTATCTCGGGAGCCAGATACGCAGTATTTT.

This chain connects TRBV28 to TRBJ1-4, with TRBD1 identical over 11 bases. The CDR3 is 14 residues long. The V and J ends lost 9 bases and 10 bases, in that order; junction bases with no gene match: 10. Germline V gene data show CDR1 as MDHEN and CDR2 as SYDVKM. This CDR3 reads CASWTGGVQGKLFF. CDR3 nucleotides: TGTGCCAGTTGGACAGGGGGCGTTCAAGGAAAACTGTTTTTT.

This chain links TRBV6-5 with TRBJ1-2; D might be TRBD1 (6 bases). Trimming shortened V by 0 bases and J by 3 bases, and 14 bases separated the two germline ends. Germline loops: CDR1 MNHEY, CDR2 SVGAGI. CDR3 size: 16 residues. DNA of the CDR3: TGTGCCAGCAGTTACTCGTTAACAGGGCTTCACTATGGCTACACCTTC. Residues: CASSYSLTGLHYGYTF.

The rearrangement uses TRBV5-1 and TRBJ2-7; 7 bases fit TRBD2. Germline V lookup: CDR1 SGHRS, CDR2 YFSETQ. The CDR3 runs 12 residues. The V segment lost 3 bases and the J segment 6 bases; nucleotides outside the gene matches: 3. The chain's CDR3 is CASSSAGVEQYF. DNA for the CDR3: TGCGCCAGCAGCTCTGCGGGGGTCGAGCAGTACTTC.

The chain couples TRBV30 to TRBJ1-2, with 9 bases that match TRBD1. This CDR3 contains 11 residues. Germline-derived CDR1 and CDR2 are GTSNPN and SVGIG (reference sequence). Losses at the gene ends were 6 bases for V and 8 bases for J; bases not matched to a gene: 4. CDR3 coding DNA: TGTGCCTGCGGACAGGGGTACGGCTACACCTTC. Its protein is CACGQGYGYTF. Full variable domain (rest looked up from reference TRBV30 and TRBJ1-2): SQTIHQWPATLVQPVGSPLSLECTVEGTSNPNLYWYRQAAGRGLQLLFYSVGIGQISSEVPQNLSASRPQDRQFILSSKKLLLSDSGFYLCACGQGYGYTFGSGTRLTVV.

V usage is TRBV4-2 and J usage is TRBJ2-4, with TRBD2 as a possible D gene (6 bases). Germline values: CDR1 LGHNA, CDR2 YNFKEQ. V was shortened by 3 bases and J by 0 bases, with 12 bases between the two germline ends. The CDR3 is 16 residues long. The CDR3 is CASSHGGTLAKNIQYF. CDR3 nucleotide sequence: TGTGCCAGCAGCCATGGGGGGACGTTAGCCAAAAACATTCAGTACTTC.

The V and J genes are TRBV28 and TRBJ1-2; 8 bases map to TRBD1. Germline CDR1 reads MDHEN; CDR2 reads SYDVKM. This CDR3 spans 17 amino acids. V was clipped by 8 bases and J by 4 bases; unmatched bases: 18. The CDR3 sequence: CASPRPPGTGGSYGYTF. The DNA for the CDR3 is TGTGCCAGCCCCCGCCCGCCTGGTACAGGGGGTAGCTATGGCTACACCTTC.

J is TRBJ2-1 and V is TRBV7-9; no clear D. Germline CDR1 and CDR2: SEHNR and FQNEAQ (reference sequence). This CDR3 is 14 amino acids long. V lost 5 bases to trimming and J lost 5 bases, with 13 bases between them. The CDR3 loop reads CASSLTTEDNEQFF. Written as DNA, the CDR3 is TGTGCCAGCAGCCTTACTACCGAAGACAATGAGCAGTTCTTC.

V and J are TRBV7-2 and TRBJ2-2, with 9 nucleotides matching TRBD2. Per the germline V gene, CDR1 is SGHTA and CDR2 is FQGNSA. The CDR3 is 19 residues long. V gave up 8 bases and J gave up 4 bases; unmatched junction bases: 20. CDR3 sequence reads: CASEFLWREGLGRTGELFF. The CDR3 DNA reads TGTGCCAGCGAGTTCCTCTGGCGGGAGGGCCTCGGCCGCACCGGGGAGCTGTTTTTT.

This sequence joins TRBV11-2 and TRBJ1-1, with 8 positions matching TRBD1. This CDR3 has 14 residues. V gave up 5 bases and J gave up 5 bases; unmatched junction bases: 7. From germline, CDR1 is SGHAT and CDR2 FQNNGV. The chain's CDR3 is CASSLAQGATEAFF. The CDR3 bases are TGTGCCAGCAGCCTAGCGCAGGGGGCGACTGAAGCTTTCTTT.

The V and J genes are TRBV6-5 and TRBJ2-5, with D tentatively TRBD2 (5 bases). This CDR3 region has 15 residues. Germline-derived CDR1 and CDR2 are MNHEY and SVGAGI. V gave up 1 base and J gave up 3 bases, with 12 bases separating them. CDR3 bases: TGTGCCAGCAGTTACTTGCTCGGGGAAAAAGAGACCCAGTACTTC. Protein product: CASSYLLGEKETQYF.

The chain couples TRBV7-3 to TRBJ2-7; 11 nucleotides agree with TRBD2. This CDR3 is 16 amino acids long. Germline V gene data show CDR1 as SGHTA and CDR2 as FQGTGA. V dropped 0 bases and J dropped 6; count of bases not matched to a gene: 7. CDR3 nucleotide sequence: TGTGCCAGCAGCTTAACCCTCACTAGCGGGAGTCGCGAGCAGTACTTC. Protein product: CASSLTLTSGSREQYF.

The rearrangement links TRBV6-1 to TRBJ1-1, with 8 bases aligning to TRBD1. This CDR3 is 14 amino acids long. Germline assignment: CDR1 MNHNS and CDR2 SASEGT. V was pared by 6 bases and J by 5 bases, with 8 bases of the junction left unmatched. The chain's CDR3 is CASSQTGGDTEAFF. CDR3 nucleotides: TGTGCCAGCAGCCAAACAGGGGGAGATACTGAAGCTTTCTTT.

The CDR3 sequence is CASSSRGVSTDTQYF. Here the CDR3 DNA reads TGCGCCAGCAGCTCGCGGGGAGTCTCCACAGATACGCAGTATTTT. The rearrangement joins TRBV5-1 to TRBJ2-3; D may be TRBD2 (6 bases). The CDR3 runs to 15 residues. The ends were cut back, 3 bases at V and 2 bases at J, with 13 bases in the middle. Germline assignment: CDR1 SGHRS and CDR2 YFSETQ.

The chain employs TRBV6-5 and TRBJ2-2; a possible D gene is TRBD2 (5 bases). V was cut by 7 bases and J by 5 bases, with 11 bases left in between. The V gene's germline CDR1 is MNHEY and CDR2 SVGAGI. The CDR3 loop spans 13 amino acids. Here the CDR3 DNA reads TGTGCCAGCAAAGGAGGACGGACCGGGGAGCTGTTTTTT. Translated, it gives CASKGGRTGELFF.

The rearrangement links TRBV19 to TRBJ2-5; D may be TRBD2 (5 bases). The germline V and J ends were trimmed by 6 bases and 2 bases, with 13 bases remaining between them. The CDR3 contains 14 residues. Per germline, CDR1 LNHDA and CDR2 SQIVND (reference sequence). The CDR3 nucleotides read TGTGCCAGTAGCCTCGGACGGGGACAAGAGACCCAGTACTTC. Encoded protein: CASSLGRGQETQYF.

The J gene is TRBJ2-5, the V gene TRBV5-1; TRBD2 matches at 12 bases. V shed 0 bases, J shed 4 bases, and the junction held 4 bases outside the gene matches. CDR3 length: 16 amino acids. Looked up from germline, CDR1 is SGHRS and CDR2 is YFSETQ. CDR3 in amino acids: CASSLGLAGDVETQYF. DNA of the CDR3: TGCGCCAGCAGCTTGGGACTAGCGGGAGATGTAGAGACCCAGTACTTC. The whole variable domain, filled in from reference TRBV5-1 and TRBJ2-5, reads KAGVTQTPRYLIKTRGQQVTLSCSPISGHRSVSWYQQTPGQGLQFLFEYFSETQRNKGNFPGRFSGRQFSNSRSEMNVSTLELGDSALYLCASSLGLAGDVETQYFGPGTRLLVL.

The chain uses TRBV7-9 and TRBJ2-7; a weak D match, TRBD1 (6 bases). Trimming took off 1 base at V and 0 bases at J, with 19 bases between the two ends. The CDR3 is 18 amino acids. Germline CDR1 and CDR2: SEHNR and FQNEAQ (reference sequence). The CDR3 spells CASSLVVDPQGFSYEQYF. CDR3 nucleotides: TGTGCCAGCAGCTTAGTTGTGGACCCACAGGGTTTCTCCTACGAGCAGTACTTC.

With respect to this clone: At the DNA level, this CDR3 is encoded by other sequences in the same sample as well. The chain has TRBV18 and TRBJ1-1, with D possibly TRBD1 on 5 matching bases. Trimming cost V 3 bases and J 1 base, with 9 bases left between them. This CDR3 has 14 residues. Germline loops: CDR1 KGHSH, CDR2 LQKENI. Here the CDR3 DNA reads TGTGCCAGCTCACCCGCGGGGGAGAACACTGAAGCTTTCTTT. Protein product: CASSPAGENTEAFF. Drawing the rest from reference TRBV18 and TRBJ1-1, the complete variable domain is NAGVMQNPRHLVRRRGQEARLRCSPMKGHSHVYWYRQLPEEGLKFMVYLQKENIIDESGMPKERFSAEFPKEGPSILRIQQVVRGDSAAYFCASSPAGENTEAFFGQGTRLTVV.